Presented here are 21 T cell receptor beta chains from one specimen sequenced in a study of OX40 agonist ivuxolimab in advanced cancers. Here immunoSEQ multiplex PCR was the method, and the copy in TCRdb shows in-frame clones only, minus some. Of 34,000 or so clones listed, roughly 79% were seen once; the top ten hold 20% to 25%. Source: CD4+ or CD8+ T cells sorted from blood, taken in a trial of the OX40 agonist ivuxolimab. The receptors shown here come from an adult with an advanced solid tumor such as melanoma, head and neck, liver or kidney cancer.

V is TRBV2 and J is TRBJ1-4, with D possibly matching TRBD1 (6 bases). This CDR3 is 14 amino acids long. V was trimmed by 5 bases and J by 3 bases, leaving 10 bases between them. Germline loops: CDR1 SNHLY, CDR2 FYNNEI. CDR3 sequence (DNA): TGTGCCAGCAGTAACAGGGTCTCTAATGAAAAACTGTTTTTT. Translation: CASSNRVSNEKLFF.

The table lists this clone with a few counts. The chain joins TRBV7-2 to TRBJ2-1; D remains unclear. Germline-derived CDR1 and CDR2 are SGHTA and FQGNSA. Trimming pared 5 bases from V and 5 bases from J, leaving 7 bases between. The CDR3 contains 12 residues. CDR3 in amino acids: CASSTRDNEQFF. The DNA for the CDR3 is TGTGCCAGCAGCACCCGGGACAATGAGCAGTTCTTC.

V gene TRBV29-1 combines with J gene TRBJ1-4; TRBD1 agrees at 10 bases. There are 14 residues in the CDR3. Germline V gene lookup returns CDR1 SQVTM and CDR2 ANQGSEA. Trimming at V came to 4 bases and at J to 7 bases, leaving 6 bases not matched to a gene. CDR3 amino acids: CSVGSRDRGEKLFF. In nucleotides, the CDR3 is TGCAGCGTTGGATCTAGGGACAGGGGTGAAAAACTGTTTTTT.

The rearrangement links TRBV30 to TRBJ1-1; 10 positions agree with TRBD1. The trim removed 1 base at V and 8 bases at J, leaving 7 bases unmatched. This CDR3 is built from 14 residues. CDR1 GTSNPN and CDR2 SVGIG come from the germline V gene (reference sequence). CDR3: CAWSGGQGPAEAFF. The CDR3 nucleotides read TGTGCCTGGAGTGGGGGACAGGGGCCGGCGGAAGCTTTCTTT.

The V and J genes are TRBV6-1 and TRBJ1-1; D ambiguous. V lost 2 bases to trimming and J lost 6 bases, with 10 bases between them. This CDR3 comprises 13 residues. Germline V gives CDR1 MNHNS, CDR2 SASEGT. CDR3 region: CASSEFGPPEAFF. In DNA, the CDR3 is TGTGCCAGCAGTGAATTCGGACCGCCTGAAGCTTTCTTT.

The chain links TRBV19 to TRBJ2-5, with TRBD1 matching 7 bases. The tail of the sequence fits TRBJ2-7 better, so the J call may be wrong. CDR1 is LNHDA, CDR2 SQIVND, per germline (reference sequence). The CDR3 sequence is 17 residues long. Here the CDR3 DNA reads TGTGCCAGTAGTATAGAACCAAACAGGGGCCCCACCTACGAGCAGTACTTC. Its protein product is CASSIEPNRGPTYEQYF.

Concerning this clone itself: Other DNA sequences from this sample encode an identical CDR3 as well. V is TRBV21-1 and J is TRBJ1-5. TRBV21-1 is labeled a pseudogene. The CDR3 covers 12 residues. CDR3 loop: CASSKGGQPQHF. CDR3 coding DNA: TGTGCCAGCAGCAAAGGAGGACAGCCCCAGCATTTT.

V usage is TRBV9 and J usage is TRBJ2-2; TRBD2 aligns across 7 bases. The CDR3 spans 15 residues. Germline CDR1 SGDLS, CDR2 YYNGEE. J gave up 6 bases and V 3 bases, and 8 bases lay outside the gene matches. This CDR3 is CASSAAGVVSGELFF. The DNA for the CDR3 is TGTGCCAGCAGCGCCGCGGGAGTGGTGTCCGGGGAGCTGTTTTTT. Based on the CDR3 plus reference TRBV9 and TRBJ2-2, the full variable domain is DSGVTQTPKHLITATGQRVTLRCSPRSGDLSVYWYQQSLDQGLQFLIQYYNGEERAKGNILERFSAQQFPDLHSELNLSSLELGDSALYFCASSAAGVVSGELFFGEGSRLTVL.

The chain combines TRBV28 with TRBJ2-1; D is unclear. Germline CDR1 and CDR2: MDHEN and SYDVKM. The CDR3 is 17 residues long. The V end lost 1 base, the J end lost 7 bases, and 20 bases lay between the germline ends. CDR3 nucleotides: TGTGCCAGCAGTTTATCAACTTCAGCCAGACGAACAAATGAGCAGTTCTTC. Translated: CASSLSTSARRTNEQFF. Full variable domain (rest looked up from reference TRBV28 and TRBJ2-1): DVKVTQSSRYLVKRTGEKVFLECVQDMDHENMFWYRQDPGLGLRLIYFSYDVKMKEKGDIPEGYSVSREKKERFSLILESASTNQTSMYLCASSLSTSARRTNEQFFGPGTRLTVL.

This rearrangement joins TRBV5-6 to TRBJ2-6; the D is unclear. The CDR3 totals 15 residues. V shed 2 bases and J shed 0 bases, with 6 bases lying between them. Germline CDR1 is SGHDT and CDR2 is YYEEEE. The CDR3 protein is CASSLRPSGANVLTF. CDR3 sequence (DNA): TGTGCCAGCAGCTTAAGACCCTCTGGGGCCAACGTCCTGACTTTC.

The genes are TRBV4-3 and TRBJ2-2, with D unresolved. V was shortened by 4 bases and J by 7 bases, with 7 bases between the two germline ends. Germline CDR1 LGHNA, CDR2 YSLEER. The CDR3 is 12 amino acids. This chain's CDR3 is CASSLTDGELFF. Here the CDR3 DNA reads TGCGCCAGCAGCCTTACAGACGGGGAGCTGTTTTTT.

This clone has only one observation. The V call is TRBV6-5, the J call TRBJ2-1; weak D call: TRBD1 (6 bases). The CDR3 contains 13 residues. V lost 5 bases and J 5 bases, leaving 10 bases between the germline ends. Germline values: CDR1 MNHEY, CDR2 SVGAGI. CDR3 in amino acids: CASSGGVHNEQFF. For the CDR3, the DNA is TGTGCCAGCAGTGGGGGCGTCCACAATGAGCAGTTCTTC.

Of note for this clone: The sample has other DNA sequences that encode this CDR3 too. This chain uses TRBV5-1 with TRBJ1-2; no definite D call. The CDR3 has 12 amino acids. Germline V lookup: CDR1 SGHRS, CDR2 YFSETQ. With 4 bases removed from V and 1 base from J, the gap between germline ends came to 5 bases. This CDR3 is CASSGDNYGYTF. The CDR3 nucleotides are TGCGCCAGCAGCGGCGATAACTATGGCTACACCTTC.

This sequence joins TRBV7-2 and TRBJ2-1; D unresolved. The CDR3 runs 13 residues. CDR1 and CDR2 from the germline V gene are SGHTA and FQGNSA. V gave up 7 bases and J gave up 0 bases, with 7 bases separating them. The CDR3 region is CASTSYSYNEQFF. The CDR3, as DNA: TGTGCCAGCACCTCTTACTCCTACAATGAGCAGTTCTTC.

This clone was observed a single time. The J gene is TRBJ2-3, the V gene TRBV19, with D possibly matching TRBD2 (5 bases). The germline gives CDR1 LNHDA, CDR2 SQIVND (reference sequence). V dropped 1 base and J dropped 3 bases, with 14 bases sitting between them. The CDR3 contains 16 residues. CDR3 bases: TGTGCCAGTAGTATAGTGGCTAGCTCCCCAACAGATACGCAGTATTTT. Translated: CASSIVASSPTDTQYF.

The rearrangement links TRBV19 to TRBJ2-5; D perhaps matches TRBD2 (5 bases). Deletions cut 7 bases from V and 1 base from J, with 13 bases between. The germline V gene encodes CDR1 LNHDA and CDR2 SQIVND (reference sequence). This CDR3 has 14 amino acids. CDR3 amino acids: CASTPRGGQETQYF. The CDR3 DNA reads TGTGCCAGTACCCCTCGGGGTGGCCAAGAGACCCAGTACTTC.

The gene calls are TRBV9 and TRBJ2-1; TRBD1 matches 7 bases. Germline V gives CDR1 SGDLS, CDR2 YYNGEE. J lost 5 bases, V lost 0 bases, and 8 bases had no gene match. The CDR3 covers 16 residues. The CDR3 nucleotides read TGTGCCAGCAGCGTAGCCCCGCAGGGACAGAACAATGAGCAGTTCTTC. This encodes CASSVAPQGQNNEQFF.

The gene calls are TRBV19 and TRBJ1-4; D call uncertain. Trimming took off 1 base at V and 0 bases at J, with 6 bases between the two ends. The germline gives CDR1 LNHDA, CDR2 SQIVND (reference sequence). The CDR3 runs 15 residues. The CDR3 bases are TGTGCCAGTAGTATAGGTGGAACAACTAATGAAAAACTGTTTTTT. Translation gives CASSIGGTTNEKLFF.

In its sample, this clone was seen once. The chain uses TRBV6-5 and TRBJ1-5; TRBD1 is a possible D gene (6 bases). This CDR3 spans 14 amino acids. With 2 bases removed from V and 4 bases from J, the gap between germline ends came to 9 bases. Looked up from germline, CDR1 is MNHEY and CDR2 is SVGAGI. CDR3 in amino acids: CASSYGGPNQPQHF. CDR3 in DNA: TGTGCCAGCAGTTACGGGGGCCCAAATCAGCCCCAGCATTTT.

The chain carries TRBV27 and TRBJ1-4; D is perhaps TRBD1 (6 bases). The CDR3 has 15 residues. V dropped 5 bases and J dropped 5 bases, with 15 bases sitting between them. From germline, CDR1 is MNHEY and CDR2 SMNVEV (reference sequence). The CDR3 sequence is CASSPWAGENEKLFF. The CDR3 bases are TGTGCCAGCAGTCCCTGGGCAGGGGAGAATGAAAAACTGTTTTTT.

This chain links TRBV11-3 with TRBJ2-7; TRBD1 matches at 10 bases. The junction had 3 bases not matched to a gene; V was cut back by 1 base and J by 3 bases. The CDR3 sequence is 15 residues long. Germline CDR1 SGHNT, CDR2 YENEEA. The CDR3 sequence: CASSLGGTGDYEQYF. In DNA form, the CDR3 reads TGTGCCAGCAGCTTAGGGGGGACAGGGGACTACGAGCAGTACTTC.